This entry lists 13 T cell receptor beta chains sequenced from one sample in a study of CD8+CD57+ T cells in acquired aplastic anemia. The template used for profiling TCR beta VDJ and CDR3 was genomic DNA. TCRdb called the reads again in MiXCR, with one record for every CDR3 protein. The repertoire consists of some 190,000 distinct CDR3 sequences, with less than 55% occurring once and the leading ten covering approximately 2.9%. The material sequenced was sorted CD4+, CD8+, or CD8+CD57+ T cells (not recorded which) from PBMCs. Source of these receptors: a human donor in good health.

The CDR3 is CASSPQAVTDTQYF. The CDR3 DNA sequence: TGTGCCAGCAGCCCGCAAGCGGTCACAGATACGCAGTATTTT. The gene calls are TRBV3-1 and TRBJ2-3; D possibly corresponds to TRBD2 (5 bases). The CDR3 contains 14 residues. V shed 4 bases and J shed 2 bases, with 10 bases lying between them. The germline V gene has CDR1 LGHDT and CDR2 YNNKEL (reference sequence).

The genes are TRBV20-1 and TRBJ1-5, with TRBD1 matching over 11 bases. Germline CDR1 reads DFQATT; CDR2 reads SNEGSKA (reference sequence). The CDR3 covers 19 residues. The V gene end was trimmed by 3 bases and the J gene end by 2 bases; junction bases not matched to a gene: 15. The CDR3: CSASPPWTGGASRNQPQHF. For the CDR3, the DNA is TGCAGTGCTAGTCCCCCATGGACAGGGGGCGCTTCGCGCAATCAGCCCCAGCATTTT.

This chain connects TRBV7-2 to TRBJ1-1; unclear D gene. This CDR3 comprises 15 residues. The germline V gene encodes CDR1 SGHTA and CDR2 FQGNSA. V lost 5 bases and J lost 1, with 14 bases in between. CDR3 in DNA: TGTGCCAGCAGCAGGACTGGACTATCGAACACTGAAGCTTTCTTT. It translates to CASSRTGLSNTEAFF.

Many counts were recorded for this clonotype. This chain joins TRBV4-1 and TRBJ2-7; 9 bases align to TRBD1. The ends lost 1 base at V and 6 bases at J; junction bases unmatched: 7. CDR1 and CDR2 from the germline V gene are MGHRA and YSYEKL. The CDR3 has 15 residues. CDR3 sequence: CASSQGDRVLGEQYF. The CDR3 DNA follows: TGCGCCAGCAGCCAAGGGGACAGGGTTTTAGGCGAGCAGTACTTC.

The chain uses TRBV20-1 and TRBJ1-1; 10 bases are a match to TRBD1. This CDR3 has 14 residues. With 1 base clipped from V and 5 bases from J, the junction kept 4 bases outside the gene matches. The germline gives CDR1 DFQATT, CDR2 SNEGSKA (reference sequence). CDR3 residues: CSARVLGQGTEAFF. CDR3 bases: TGCAGTGCTAGAGTCCTGGGACAGGGGACTGAAGCTTTCTTT.

This clonotype showed up just a few times. The J gene is TRBJ2-7, the V gene TRBV18, with D perhaps TRBD1 or TRBD2 (5 bases each). V was cut by 8 bases and J by 0 bases, with 14 bases left in between. Germline V lookup: CDR1 KGHSH, CDR2 LQKENI. This CDR3 contains 14 residues. CDR3 DNA: TGTGCCAGCGCAAGGGACCAAAACTCCTACGAGCAGTACTTC. Translating it yields CASARDQNSYEQYF.

This chain joins TRBV7-2 and TRBJ2-5; tentatively, D is TRBD1 (6 bases). Germline-derived CDR1 and CDR2 are SGHTA and FQGNSA. The length of the CDR3 is 14 residues. V was cut by 5 bases and J by 0 bases, with 10 bases left in between. The CDR3 DNA sequence: TGTGCCAGCAGCCTCTGGACAGACCAAGAGACCCAGTACTTC. Protein sequence: CASSLWTDQETQYF.

Many counts were recorded for this clonotype. The gene calls are TRBV19 and TRBJ2-1; 9 nucleotides line up with TRBD1. The V gene end was trimmed by 5 bases and the J gene end by 9 bases; junction bases not matched to a gene: 17. The CDR3 extends over 17 amino acids. Germline-derived CDR1 and CDR2 are LNHDA and SQIVND (reference sequence). The CDR3 bases are TGTGCCAGTAGTCCCCGCCTCGGGACAGGGTTTCCCAGTGAGCAGTTCTTC. Its translation is CASSPRLGTGFPSEQFF.

The chain recombines TRBV19 with TRBJ1-4; D is uncertain. The germline gives CDR1 LNHDA, CDR2 SQIVND (reference sequence). V was shortened by 0 bases and J by 8 bases, with 7 bases between the two germline ends. The CDR3 is 13 amino acids. The CDR3, as DNA: TGTGCCAGTAGTATAGACCTAGAGGAAAAACTGTTTTTT. Translating gives CASSIDLEEKLFF.

The genes are TRBV25-1 and TRBJ2-7, with D perhaps TRBD1 (6 bases). Looked up from germline, CDR1 is MGHDK and CDR2 is SYGVNS. Trimming shortened V by 2 bases and J by 1 base, and 12 bases separated the two germline ends. The CDR3 sequence is 15 residues long. The CDR3 spells CASSERQGPSYEQYF. The CDR3 DNA is TGTGCCAGCAGTGAACGGCAGGGGCCTTCCTACGAGCAGTACTTC.

V usage is TRBV30 and J usage is TRBJ1-6; D call uncertain. Germline V CDR1 and CDR2: GTSNPN, SVGIG (reference sequence). Deletions cut 2 bases from V and 1 base from J, with 12 bases between. The CDR3 runs to 16 residues. CDR3 in amino acids: CAWSRNPGSYNSPLHF. CDR3 DNA: TGTGCCTGGAGTCGGAACCCGGGGTCCTATAATTCACCCCTCCACTTT.

This clonotype was picked up one time. The chain is built from TRBV29-1 and TRBJ2-5; 8 nucleotides match TRBD1. V lost 7 bases to trimming and J lost 5 bases; unmatched junction nucleotides: 3. The CDR3 contains 11 residues. CDR1 and CDR2 (germline): SQVTM, ANQGSEA. The CDR3 sequence is CSGRGPETQYF. The DNA of the CDR3 is TGCAGCGGCAGGGGGCCGGAGACCCAGTACTTC.

This clonotype was seen many times. The rearrangement uses TRBV7-2 and TRBJ2-1, with a weak D call TRBD2 (6 bases). Trimming stripped 4 bases from V and 6 bases from J, with 13 bases between. Germline V lookup: CDR1 SGHTA, CDR2 FQGNSA. This CDR3 has 14 residues. The CDR3 spells CASSWTRTTNEQFF. CDR3 DNA sequence: TGTGCCAGCAGCTGGACAAGGACTACCAATGAGCAGTTCTTC.